This T cell receptor beta chain stems from a study of blood T cell repertoires in COVID-19. Background on the study: Samples of COVID-19 (acute and convalescent) were obtained from the United States, Italy and Spain.

CDR3 length: 15 residues. V lost 4 bases to trimming and J lost 2 bases, with 16 bases between them. Germline values: CDR1 SGHRS, CDR2 YFSETQ. Clones were sequenced by immunoSEQ multiplex PCR, and TCRdb holds only the in-frame ones, with some missing. Among some 200,000 clones, around 86% were seen once, and the ten largest hold about 6%. The origin of this receptor is a woman aged 40 to 55 with acute or convalescent COVID-19. Specimen: peripheral blood. The chain joins TRBV5-1 to TRBJ2-7; D perhaps matches TRBD2 (7 bases). This CDR3 reads CASSPGGPNPYEQYF. In nucleotides, the CDR3 is TGCGCCAGCAGCCCCGGGGGGCCGAACCCCTACGAGCAGTACTTC.